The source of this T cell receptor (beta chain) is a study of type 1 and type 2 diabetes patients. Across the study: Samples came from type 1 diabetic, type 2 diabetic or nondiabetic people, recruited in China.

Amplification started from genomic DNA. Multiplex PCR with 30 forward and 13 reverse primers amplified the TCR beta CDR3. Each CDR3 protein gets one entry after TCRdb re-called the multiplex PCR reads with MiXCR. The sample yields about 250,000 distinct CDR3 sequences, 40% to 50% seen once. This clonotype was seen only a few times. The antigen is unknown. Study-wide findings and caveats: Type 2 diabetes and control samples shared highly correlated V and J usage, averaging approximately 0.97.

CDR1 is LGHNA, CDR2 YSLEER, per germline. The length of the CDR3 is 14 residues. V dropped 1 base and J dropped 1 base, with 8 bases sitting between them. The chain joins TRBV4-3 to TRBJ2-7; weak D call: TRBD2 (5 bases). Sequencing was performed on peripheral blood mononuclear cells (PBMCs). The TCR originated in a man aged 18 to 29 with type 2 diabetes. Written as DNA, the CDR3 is TGCGCCAGCAGCCAAGTAAGCGGATCCTACGAGCAGTACTTC. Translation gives CASSQVSGSYEQYF.